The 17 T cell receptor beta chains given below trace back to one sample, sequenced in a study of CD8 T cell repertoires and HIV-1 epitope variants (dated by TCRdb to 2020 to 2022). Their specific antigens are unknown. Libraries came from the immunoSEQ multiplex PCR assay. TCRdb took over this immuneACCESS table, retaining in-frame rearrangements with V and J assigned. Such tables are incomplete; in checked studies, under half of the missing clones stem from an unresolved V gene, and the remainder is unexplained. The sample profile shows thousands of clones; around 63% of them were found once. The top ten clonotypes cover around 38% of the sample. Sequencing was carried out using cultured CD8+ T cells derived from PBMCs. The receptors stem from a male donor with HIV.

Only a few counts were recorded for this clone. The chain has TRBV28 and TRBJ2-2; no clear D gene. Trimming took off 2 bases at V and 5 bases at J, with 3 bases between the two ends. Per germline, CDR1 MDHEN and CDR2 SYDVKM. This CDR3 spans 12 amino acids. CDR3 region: CASSLETGELFF. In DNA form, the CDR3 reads TGTGCCAGCAGTTTAGAGACCGGGGAGCTGTTTTTT.

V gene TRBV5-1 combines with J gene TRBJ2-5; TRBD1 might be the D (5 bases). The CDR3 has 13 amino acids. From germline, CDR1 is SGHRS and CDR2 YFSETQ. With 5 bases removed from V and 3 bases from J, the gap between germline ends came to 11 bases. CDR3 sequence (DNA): TGCGCCAGCAGAGTAGGGGAAAAAGAGACCCAGTACTTC. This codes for CASRVGEKETQYF.

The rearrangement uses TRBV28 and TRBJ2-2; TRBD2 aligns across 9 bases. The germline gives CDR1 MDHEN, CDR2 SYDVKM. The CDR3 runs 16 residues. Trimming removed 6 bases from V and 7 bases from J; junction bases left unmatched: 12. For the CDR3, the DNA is TGTGCCAGCAGGGGGACAGAAGGACTAGCGATCGGGGAGCTGTTTTTT. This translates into CASRGTEGLAIGELFF.

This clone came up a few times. In nucleotides, the CDR3 is TGTGCCAGCAGCCCTTGGCCGGTAGAATTGGACTATGGCTACACCTTC. It codes for CASSPWPVELDYGYTF. This chain uses TRBV7-9 with TRBJ1-2; no clear D. Germline CDR1 and CDR2: SEHNR and FQNEAQ (reference sequence). V was trimmed by 5 bases and J by 3 bases, leaving 19 bases between them. This CDR3 is built from 16 residues.

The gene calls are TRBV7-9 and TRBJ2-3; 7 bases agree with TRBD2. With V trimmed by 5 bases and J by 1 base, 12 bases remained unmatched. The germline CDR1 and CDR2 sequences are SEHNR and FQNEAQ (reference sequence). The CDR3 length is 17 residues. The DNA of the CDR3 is TGTGCCAGCAGCCCGGGGGGTGGGGGAGCTGGCACAGATACGCAGTATTTT. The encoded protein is CASSPGGGGAGTDTQYF.

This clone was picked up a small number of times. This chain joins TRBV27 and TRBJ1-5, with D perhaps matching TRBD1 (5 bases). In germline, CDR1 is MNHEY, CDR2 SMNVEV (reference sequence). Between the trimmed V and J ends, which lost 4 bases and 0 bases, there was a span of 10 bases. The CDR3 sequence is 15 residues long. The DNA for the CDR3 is TGTGCCAGCAGTTCCGGGACGTATAGCAATCAGCCCCAGCATTTT. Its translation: CASSSGTYSNQPQHF.

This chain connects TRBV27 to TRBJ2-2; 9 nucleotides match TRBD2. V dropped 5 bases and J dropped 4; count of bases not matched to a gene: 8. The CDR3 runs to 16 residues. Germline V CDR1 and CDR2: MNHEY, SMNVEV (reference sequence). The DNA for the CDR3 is TGTGCCAGCAGTCCTCGACTAGCGGTGTTCACCGGGGAGCTGTTTTTT. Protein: CASSPRLAVFTGELFF.

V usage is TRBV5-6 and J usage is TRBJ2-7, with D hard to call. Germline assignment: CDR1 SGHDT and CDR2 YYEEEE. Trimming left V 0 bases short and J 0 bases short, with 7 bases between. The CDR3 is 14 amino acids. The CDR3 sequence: CASSLDRVSYEQYF. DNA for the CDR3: TGTGCCAGCAGCTTGGACAGAGTCTCCTACGAGCAGTACTTC.

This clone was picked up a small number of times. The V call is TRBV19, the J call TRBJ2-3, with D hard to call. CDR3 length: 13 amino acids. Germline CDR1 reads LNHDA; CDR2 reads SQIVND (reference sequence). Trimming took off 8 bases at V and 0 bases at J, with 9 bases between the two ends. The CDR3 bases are TGTGCCAGTTCTTCGTTTAGCACAGATACGCAGTATTTT. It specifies CASSSFSTDTQYF.

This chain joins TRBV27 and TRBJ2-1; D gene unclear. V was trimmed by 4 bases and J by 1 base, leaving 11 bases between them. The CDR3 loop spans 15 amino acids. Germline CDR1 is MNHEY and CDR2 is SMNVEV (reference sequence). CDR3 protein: CASSSLVNSYNEQFF. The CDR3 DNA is TGTGCCAGCAGTTCGTTGGTTAATTCCTACAATGAGCAGTTCTTC.

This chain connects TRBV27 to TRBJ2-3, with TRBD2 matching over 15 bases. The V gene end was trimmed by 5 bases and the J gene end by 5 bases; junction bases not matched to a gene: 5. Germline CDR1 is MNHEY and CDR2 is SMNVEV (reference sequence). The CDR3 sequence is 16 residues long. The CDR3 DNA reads TGTGCCAGCAGTATCGGACTAGCGGGGGGGGGAGATACGCAGTATTTT. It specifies CASSIGLAGGGDTQYF.

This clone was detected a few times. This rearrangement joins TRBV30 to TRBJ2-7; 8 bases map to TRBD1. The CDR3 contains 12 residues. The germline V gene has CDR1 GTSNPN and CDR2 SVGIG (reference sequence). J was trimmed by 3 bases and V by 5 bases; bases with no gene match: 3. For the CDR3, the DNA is TGTGCCTGGCAGGGGGCGGGCTACGAGCAGTACTTC. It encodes CAWQGAGYEQYF. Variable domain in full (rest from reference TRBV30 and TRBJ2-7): SQTIHQWPATLVQPVGSPLSLECTVEGTSNPNLYWYRQAAGRGLQLLFYSVGIGQISSEVPQNLSASRPQDRQFILSSKKLLLSDSGFYLCAWQGAGYEQYFGPGTRLTVT.

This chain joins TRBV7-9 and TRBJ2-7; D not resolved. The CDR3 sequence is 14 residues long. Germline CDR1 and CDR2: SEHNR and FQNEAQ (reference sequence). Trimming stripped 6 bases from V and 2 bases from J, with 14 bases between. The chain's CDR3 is CASSSDVSAYEQYF. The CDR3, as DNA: TGTGCCAGCAGTTCAGATGTCTCGGCCTACGAGCAGTACTTC.

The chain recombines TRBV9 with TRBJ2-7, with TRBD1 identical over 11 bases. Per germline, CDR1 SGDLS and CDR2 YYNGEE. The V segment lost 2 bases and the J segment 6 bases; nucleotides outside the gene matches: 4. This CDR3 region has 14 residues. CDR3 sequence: CASSVAGQGVEQYF. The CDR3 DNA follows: TGTGCCAGCAGCGTCGCGGGACAGGGGGTCGAGCAGTACTTC.

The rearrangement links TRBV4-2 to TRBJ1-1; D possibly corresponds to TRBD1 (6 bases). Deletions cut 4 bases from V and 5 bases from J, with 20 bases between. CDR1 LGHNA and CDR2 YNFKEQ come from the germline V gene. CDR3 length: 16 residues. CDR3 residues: CASSLRGPGAGTEAFF. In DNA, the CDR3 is TGTGCCAGCAGCCTCAGGGGTCCGGGGGCGGGGACTGAAGCTTTCTTT.

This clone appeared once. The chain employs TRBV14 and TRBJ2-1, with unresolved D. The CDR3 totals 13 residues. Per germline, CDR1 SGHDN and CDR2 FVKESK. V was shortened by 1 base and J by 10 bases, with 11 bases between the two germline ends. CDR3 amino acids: CASSQAWGTEQFF. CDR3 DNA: TGTGCCAGCAGCCAAGCCTGGGGAACCGAGCAGTTCTTC.

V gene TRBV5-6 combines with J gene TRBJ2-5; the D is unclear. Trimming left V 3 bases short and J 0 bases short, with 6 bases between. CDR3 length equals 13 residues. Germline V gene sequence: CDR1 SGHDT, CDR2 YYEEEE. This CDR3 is CASSSQYQETQYF. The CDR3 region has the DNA TGTGCCAGCAGCTCACAGTACCAAGAGACCCAGTACTTC.